Sequencing of this TCR beta chain was carried out in a study of identical twins. CDR3 size: 14 residues. Trimming took off 6 bases at V and 0 bases at J, with 9 bases between the two ends. As regards this clonotype: Its antigen remains unknown.

Only healthy Caucasians were included as donors. General study results and limits: Cross-sectional statistics underpinned the conclusions; the same donors were not followed. Cord blood beta clonotypes present at high abundance carried fewer insertions; no such pattern appeared in memory repertoires. Out-of-frame alpha sequences common to twins exhibited a surplus of low generation probability.

MiXCR was run by TCRdb on the 5' RACE reads, yielding one entry per CDR3 protein. The data contain some 500,000 distinct CDR3 sequences, around 9.6% of them seen just once; the ten biggest clones take up more than 2.5%. The sample was also linked to a second study, of yellow fever vaccine responses in identical twins.

The origin of this receptor is a woman younger than 30 in good health. The chain recombines TRBV12-3 or TRBV12-4 with TRBJ1-3, with unresolved D. Material for sequencing was PBMCs. DNA for the CDR3: TGTGCCAGCAGCCAAATAAGCTCTGGAAACACCATATATTTT. It is translated as CASSQISSGNTIYF.